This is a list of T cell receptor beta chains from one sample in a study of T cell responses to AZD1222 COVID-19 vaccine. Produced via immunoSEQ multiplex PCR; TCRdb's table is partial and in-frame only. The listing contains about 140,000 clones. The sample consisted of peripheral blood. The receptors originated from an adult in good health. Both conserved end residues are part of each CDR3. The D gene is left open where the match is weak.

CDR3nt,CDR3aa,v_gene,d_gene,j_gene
TGTGCCAGCAGTCGTCGGGACTATAGTAGCACAGATACGCAGTATTTT,CASSRRDYSSTDTQYF,TRBV6-2/TRBV6-3,TRBD2,TRBJ2-3
TGTGCCTGGAGTTTAGGGCGACTTGGCAATCAGCCCCAGCATTTT,CAWSLGRLGNQPQHF,TRBV30,-,TRBJ1-5
TGTGCCAGCAGCCCCAGGGTCTCTGGAAACACCATATATTTT,CASSPRVSGNTIYF,TRBV14,-,TRBJ1-3
TGTGCCAGCAGCGGTGGAGGGCGTACTGAAGCTTTCTTT,CASSGGGRTEAFF,TRBV14,-,TRBJ1-1
TGCGCCAGCAGCTTGGTGGGGAGCCACGAGCAGTACTTC,CASSLVGSHEQYF,TRBV5-1,-,TRBJ2-7
TGTGCCAGTAGTATCGGGAGGAACACTGAAGCTTTCTTT,CASSIGRNTEAFF,TRBV19,-,TRBJ1-1
TGTGCCAGTAGTATAGGCCAGGATGGGGAAAAACTGTTTTTT,CASSIGQDGEKLFF,TRBV19,-,TRBJ1-4
TGTGCCAGTCTCAGCGGGGGAGACACAGATACGCAGTATTTT,CASLSGGDTDTQYF,TRBV19,TRBD2,TRBJ2-3
TGCGCCAGCAGTGACGGGGCAGGGGCCAATCAGCCCCAGCATTTT,CASSDGAGANQPQHF,TRBV10-2,-,TRBJ1-5
TGTGCCAGTGGAACAGGGGAATACTATGGCTACACCTTC,CASGTGEYYGYTF,TRBV19,TRBD1,TRBJ1-2
TGTGCCAGCAACTTGGAGGGGGCGGGTGGCTACACCTTC,CASNLEGAGGYTF,TRBV5-4,TRBD1,TRBJ1-2
TGTGCTAGTGCTCCGGAACAGGGCGGGCAGCCCCAGCATTTT,CASAPEQGGQPQHF,TRBV12-5,-,TRBJ1-5
TGCGCCAGCAGCTTGCGGGGGGGCACTGAAGCTTTCTTT,CASSLRGGTEAFF,TRBV5-1,-,TRBJ1-1
TGTGCCAGCAGCCAAGAACAGGGACGGGGGGCACCCCTCCACTTT,CASSQEQGRGAPLHF,TRBV3-1/TRBV3-2,-,TRBJ1-6
TGTGCCAGCAGTGGGGACAGGGCAGGATACAATGAGCAGTTCTTC,CASSGDRAGYNEQFF,TRBV2,TRBD1,TRBJ2-1
TGTGCCAGCAGTGTGTTGAGGCCGCAGGATACCGGGGAGCTGTTTTTT,CASSVLRPQDTGELFF,TRBV2,-,TRBJ2-2